Reported below is one T cell receptor (beta chain). Its antigen remains unidentified. A clone one base away is much larger, so this may be a read error. CDR3 length: 14 residues. Germline V gene lookup returns CDR1 MGHRA and CDR2 YSYEKL. These data are taken from a study of T cell repertoires in cytomegalovirus infection. Across the whole study: Evidence of both CMV infection and a matching HLA type came from public TCR beta signatures.

Study outcomes and limitations: Pooled public TCR beta family frequency picked out CMV carriers with the relevant HLA. In two of eight donors, the top clonotype was HLA-C-restricted CMV-specific.

Each CDR3 protein is one row after TCRdb ran MiXCR on the reads. The repertoire holds tens of thousands of distinct CDR3 sequences, 20% seen once, with about a fifth in the top ten. Material: PBMCs, sequenced either directly or after in vitro stimulation (not recorded which). The chain uses TRBV4-1 and TRBJ2-7; 8 positions agree with TRBD1. The origin of this receptor is a human donor in good health (CMV status not recorded). Some clones in this sample may be carry-over from other donors' samples. CDR3 in amino acids: CARSQGDRSYEQYF. The DNA of the CDR3 is TGCGCCCGCAGCCAAGGGGACAGGTCCTACGAGCAGTACTTC.